A selection of T cell receptor beta chains follows, all from one sample in a study of CD8 T cells in Susac syndrome. MiXCR was run by TCRdb on the immunoSEQ multiplex PCR reads, yielding one entry per CDR3 protein. Of tens of thousands of distinct CDR3 sequences in the sample, roughly 95% are singletons; the top ten hold 0.095% to 0.12%. What was sequenced was CD4+ T cells from PBMCs. Every receptor here comes from a human donor with multiple sclerosis. The CDR3 runs from the conserved cysteine through the conserved F or W. D genes are given only for firm matches. Expanded clones are given a class, and other clones once, few, many or no size at all.

v_gene: TRBV27; abundance: .; j_gene: TRBJ1-4; d_gene: .; CDR3aa: CASSLSGRGNNEKLFF; CDR3nt: TGTGCCAGCAGTTTATCAGGCCGGGGCAATAATGAAAAACTGTTTTTT
v_gene: TRBV4-1; abundance: .; j_gene: TRBJ1-6; d_gene: .; CDR3aa: CASSQEWVSPLHF; CDR3nt: TGCGCCAGCAGCCAAGAGTGGGTTTCACCCCTCCACTTT
v_gene: TRBV28; abundance: .; j_gene: TRBJ1-2; d_gene: .; CDR3aa: CASRTAGVYYGYTF; CDR3nt: TGTGCCAGCAGGACTGCCGGGGTGTACTATGGCTACACCTTC
v_gene: TRBV12-3/TRBV12-4; abundance: .; j_gene: TRBJ2-7; d_gene: .; CDR3aa: CASSFPLGEQYF; CDR3nt: TGTGCCAGCAGTTTCCCACTAGGCGAGCAGTACTTC
v_gene: TRBV3-1; abundance: .; j_gene: TRBJ2-1; d_gene: .; CDR3aa: CASSFPGGNNEQFF; CDR3nt: TGTGCCAGCAGCTTCCCGGGGGGCAACAATGAGCAGTTCTTC
v_gene: TRBV20-1; abundance: .; j_gene: TRBJ2-3; d_gene: .; CDR3aa: CSAARGGRGVDTQYF; CDR3nt: TGCAGTGCAGCTCGAGGGGGGCGTGGGGTAGATACGCAGTATTTT
v_gene: TRBV12-3/TRBV12-4; abundance: .; j_gene: TRBJ1-3; d_gene: .; CDR3aa: CASRERFSGNTIYF; CDR3nt: TGTGCCAGCAGGGAACGGTTCTCTGGAAACACCATATATTTT
v_gene: TRBV7-9; abundance: .; j_gene: TRBJ1-5; d_gene: .; CDR3aa: CASSNDSSNQPQHF; CDR3nt: TGTGCCAGCAGCAACGACAGTAGCAATCAGCCCCAGCATTTT
v_gene: TRBV20-1; abundance: .; j_gene: TRBJ2-1; d_gene: .; CDR3aa: CSASGQWYNEQFF; CDR3nt: TGCAGTGCTAGTGGACAGTGGTACAATGAGCAGTTCTTC
v_gene: TRBV29-1; abundance: once; j_gene: TRBJ2-7; d_gene: .; CDR3aa: CSVKGQYTYEQYF; CDR3nt: TGCAGCGTTAAAGGACAATACACCTACGAGCAGTACTTC
v_gene: TRBV3-1; abundance: .; j_gene: TRBJ1-4; d_gene: .; CDR3aa: CASSQQGPTNEKLFF; CDR3nt: TGTGCCAGCAGCCAACAGGGGCCAACTAATGAAAAACTGTTTTTT
v_gene: TRBV20-1; abundance: once; j_gene: TRBJ2-7; d_gene: TRBD1; CDR3aa: CSAVYERTGREQYF; CDR3nt: TGCAGTGCGGTATACGAAAGGACAGGGAGGGAGCAGTACTTC
v_gene: TRBV7-9; abundance: .; j_gene: TRBJ2-7; d_gene: .; CDR3aa: CASSSPRDEQYF; CDR3nt: TGTGCCAGCAGCTCCCCTAGGGACGAGCAGTACTTC
v_gene: TRBV7-9; abundance: .; j_gene: TRBJ1-1; d_gene: .; CDR3aa: CASSLGIGGETEAFF; CDR3nt: TGTGCCAGCAGCTTAGGAATAGGGGGAGAAACTGAAGCTTTCTTT
v_gene: TRBV4-2; abundance: .; j_gene: TRBJ1-1; d_gene: .; CDR3aa: CASSQGPYINTEAFF; CDR3nt: TGTGCCAGCAGCCAAGGTCCCTACATTAACACTGAAGCTTTCTTT
v_gene: TRBV30; abundance: .; j_gene: TRBJ2-7; d_gene: .; CDR3aa: CAWSEAGAYEQYF; CDR3nt: TGTGCCTGGAGTGAAGCAGGAGCCTACGAGCAGTACTTC
v_gene: TRBV21-1; abundance: .; j_gene: TRBJ2-3; d_gene: .; CDR3aa: CASRRAERTDTQYF; CDR3nt: TGTGCCAGCAGGAGGGCGGAGCGCACAGATACGCAGTATTTT
v_gene: TRBV29-1; abundance: .; j_gene: TRBJ1-2; d_gene: TRBD1; CDR3aa: CSVGAGGTGVATF; CDR3nt: TGCAGCGTTGGGGCGGGAGGGACAGGGGTCGCCACCTTC
v_gene: TRBV3-1; abundance: .; j_gene: TRBJ2-1; d_gene: .; CDR3aa: CASSPKGGAHNEQFF; CDR3nt: TGTGCCAGCAGCCCGAAGGGGGGGGCCCACAATGAGCAGTTCTTC
v_gene: TRBV9; abundance: .; j_gene: TRBJ2-2; d_gene: .; CDR3aa: CASSVGRNTGELFF; CDR3nt: TGTGCCAGCAGCGTAGGCAGAAACACCGGGGAGCTGTTTTTT
v_gene: TRBV6-1; abundance: .; j_gene: TRBJ1-1; d_gene: .; CDR3aa: CASREGGIAEAFF; CDR3nt: TGTGCCAGCAGGGAGGGGGGGATCGCTGAAGCTTTCTTT
v_gene: TRBV6-5; abundance: .; j_gene: TRBJ2-5; d_gene: .; CDR3aa: CASSYGAGAQETQYF; CDR3nt: TGTGCCAGCAGTTACGGCGCAGGAGCCCAAGAGACCCAGTACTTC
v_gene: TRBV12-3/TRBV12-4; abundance: .; j_gene: TRBJ1-2; d_gene: TRBD1; CDR3aa: CASSPSGQGYGYTF; CDR3nt: TGTGCCAGCAGTCCCTCGGGACAGGGCTATGGCTACACCTTC
v_gene: TRBV30; abundance: once; j_gene: TRBJ2-7; d_gene: TRBD1; CDR3aa: CAWSAGGFSYEQYF; CDR3nt: TGTGCCTGGAGTGCAGGGGGCTTCTCCTACGAGCAGTACTTC
v_gene: TRBV7-9; abundance: .; j_gene: TRBJ2-1; d_gene: TRBD1; CDR3aa: CASSSPGQGAGNEQFF; CDR3nt: TGTGCCAGCAGCTCTCCGGGACAGGGGGCTGGCAATGAGCAGTTCTTC
v_gene: TRBV28; abundance: .; j_gene: TRBJ2-1; d_gene: .; CDR3aa: CASSLFQGRVYNEQFF; CDR3nt: TGTGCCAGCAGTTTATTCCAGGGTCGCGTCTACAATGAGCAGTTCTTC
v_gene: TRBV9; abundance: .; j_gene: TRBJ2-7; d_gene: .; CDR3aa: CASSVSSVSYEQYF; CDR3nt: TGTGCCAGCAGCGTATCATCCGTTTCCTACGAGCAGTACTTC
v_gene: TRBV18; abundance: .; j_gene: TRBJ2-7; d_gene: .; CDR3aa: CASSRGPDSYEQYF; CDR3nt: TGTGCCAGCTCCCGCGGGCCAGACTCCTACGAGCAGTACTTC
v_gene: TRBV28; abundance: .; j_gene: TRBJ1-5; d_gene: .; CDR3aa: CASSGTQPQHF; CDR3nt: TGTGCCAGCAGTGGGACCCAGCCCCAGCATTTT
v_gene: TRBV28; abundance: .; j_gene: TRBJ2-6; d_gene: .; CDR3aa: CASRPSRAGGSGANVLTF; CDR3nt: TGTGCCAGCAGACCCTCCCGGGCAGGGGGGAGTGGGGCCAACGTCCTGACTTTC
v_gene: TRBV29-1; abundance: .; j_gene: TRBJ1-2; d_gene: .; CDR3aa: CSVEDQGTRGPYGYTF; CDR3nt: TGCAGCGTTGAAGATCAGGGAACCAGGGGACCCTATGGCTACACCTTC
v_gene: TRBV27; abundance: .; j_gene: TRBJ2-7; d_gene: TRBD2; CDR3aa: CASSWAGGPYEQYF; CDR3nt: TGTGCCAGCAGTTGGGCGGGGGGCCCCTACGAGCAGTACTTC
v_gene: TRBV7-9; abundance: .; j_gene: TRBJ2-5; d_gene: .; CDR3aa: CASSRSGTAKETQYF; CDR3nt: TGTGCCAGCAGCCGAAGCGGGACAGCGAAAGAGACCCAGTACTTC
v_gene: TRBV30; abundance: .; j_gene: TRBJ1-6; d_gene: .; CDR3aa: CAWSGGQGRYSPLHF; CDR3nt: TGTGCCTGGAGTGGGGGTCAGGGACGATATTCACCCCTCCACTTT
v_gene: TRBV11-3; abundance: .; j_gene: TRBJ1-2; d_gene: .; CDR3aa: CASSPGRGYGYTF; CDR3nt: TGTGCCAGCAGCCCAGGCCGGGGCTATGGCTACACCTTC
v_gene: TRBV20-1; abundance: .; j_gene: TRBJ1-1; d_gene: .; CDR3aa: CSARQTILTEAFF; CDR3nt: TGCAGTGCTAGACAGACAATCCTTACCGAAGCTTTCTTT
v_gene: TRBV19; abundance: .; j_gene: TRBJ2-5; d_gene: .; CDR3aa: CASSIPGQETQYF; CDR3nt: TGTGCCAGTAGTATTCCAGGGCAAGAGACCCAGTACTTC
v_gene: TRBV12-3/TRBV12-4; abundance: few; j_gene: TRBJ2-1; d_gene: TRBD2; CDR3aa: CASSPIAGGYNEQFF; CDR3nt: TGTGCCAGCAGCCCTATAGCGGGGGGATACAATGAGCAGTTCTTC
v_gene: TRBV6-1; abundance: .; j_gene: TRBJ2-7; d_gene: TRBD2; CDR3aa: CASRRLAGDLSYEQYF; CDR3nt: TGTGCCAGCAGACGACTAGCGGGGGACCTCTCCTACGAGCAGTACTTC
v_gene: TRBV7-8; abundance: .; j_gene: TRBJ2-7; d_gene: TRBD1; CDR3aa: CASSGTGFYEQYF; CDR3nt: TGTGCCAGCTCAGGGACAGGGTTTTACGAGCAGTACTTC
v_gene: TRBV30; abundance: .; j_gene: TRBJ1-5; d_gene: .; CDR3aa: CAWSQGDNQPQHF; CDR3nt: TGTGCCTGGAGTCAGGGAGACAATCAGCCCCAGCATTTT